This T cell receptor beta chain was found in a study of control samples from healthy donors and cancer patients. Sequenced by immunoSEQ multiplex PCR; TCRdb stores in-frame clones only, minus some. The sample yields 20,000 to 25,000 clones, 84% seen once. V was clipped by 4 bases and J by 3 bases, with 15 bases between them. CDR1 is SGHDN, CDR2 FVKESK, per germline. The length of the CDR3 is 15 residues. The clonotype originates from a man in his sixties with colorectal cancer. The sequencing sample was made of PBMCs. V and J are TRBV14 and TRBJ1-1; D is possibly TRBD1 (6 bases). The CDR3 spells CASSLSPGAHTEAFF. The CDR3 nucleotides are TGTGCCAGCAGCCTTTCTCCGGGGGCACACACTGAAGCTTTCTTT.